A selection of T cell receptor beta chains follows, all from one sample in a study of shared clonotypes between healthy human individuals. The protocol was immunoSEQ multiplex PCR, while the TCRdb copy is restricted to in-frame clones and leaves out a portion. This repertoire shows hundreds of thousands of clones, 85% to 95% found once; its top ten account for 0.095% to 0.14%. The specimen sequenced was naive CD8+ T cells sorted from blood. Every receptor here comes from a young woman in good health. CDR3s leave out the opening cysteine and the closing phenylalanine or tryptophan.

v_call,j_call,cdr3_aa
TRBV13,TRBJ2-7,ASSLGGDLRNEQY
TRBV27,TRBJ2-3,ASSHGPDTQY
TRBV6-6,TRBJ2-5,ASSGRARETQY
TRBV27,TRBJ2-6,ASSPVRDASSGANVLT
TRBV4-1,TRBJ2-7,ASSQERPDGLY
TRBV7-9,TRBJ2-7,ASSSPGLAIYEQY
TRBV28,TRBJ2-7,ASSPSGSWYEQY
TRBV27,TRBJ2-3,ASSLRTTKGPDTQY
TRBV30,TRBJ2-7,AWSGDGMGLEQY
TRBV7-2,TRBJ1-2,ASSFPLQFYGYT
TRBV10-3,TRBJ1-1,AIAEGGSAF
TRBV19,TRBJ2-7,ASSINRGHEQY
TRBV7-9,TRBJ2-5,ASSGTIQETQY
TRBV19,TRBJ1-2,ASIQGAYGYT
TRBV11-2,TRBJ1-1,ASSLLNTEAF
TRBV27,TRBJ2-5,ASSIGTAAETQY
TRBV7-2,TRBJ2-2,ASSLGWGLGFTGELF
TRBV7-9,TRBJ1-1,ASSLPLRTEAF
TRBV2,TRBJ2-7,ASNGWVTSGAPVYEQY
TRBV10-2,TRBJ2-5,ASSDGRTQY